One sample yielded the 13 T cell receptor beta chains listed below, sequenced in a study of T cell repertoires in cytomegalovirus infection. Antigens of these TCRs are unknown. TCRdb fed the reads into MiXCR, producing one record per CDR3 protein. The sample records some 920,000 distinct CDR3 sequences, about 33% being singletons. Sequences were derived from cultured CD8+ T cells from PBMCs, sampled from culture after CMV antigen stimulation. These receptors were collected from a human donor in good health (CMV status not recorded). Some clones in this sample may be carry-over from other donors' samples.

The chain combines TRBV11-2 with TRBJ2-1; TRBD2 aligns across 7 bases. This CDR3 contains 17 residues. With 2 bases clipped from V and 5 bases from J, the junction kept 12 bases outside the gene matches. Germline V lookup: CDR1 SGHAT, CDR2 FQNNGV. CDR3 nucleotides: TGTGCCAGCAGCTTAACCCCTCTAGCCCGGGAGGACAATGAGCAGTTCTTC. Encoded protein: CASSLTPLAREDNEQFF.

This clonotype was counted many times. The V call is TRBV7-2, the J call TRBJ2-3; 16 bases line up with TRBD2. With V trimmed by 6 bases and J by 3 bases, 6 bases remained unmatched. This CDR3 has 17 residues. Germline V lookup: CDR1 SGHTA, CDR2 FQGNSA. The CDR3 loop reads CASSPPGLAGGTDTQYF. The CDR3 DNA reads as TGTGCCAGCAGTCCCCCGGGACTAGCGGGGGGGACAGATACGCAGTATTTT.

This rearrangement joins TRBV27 to TRBJ1-4, with D possibly being TRBD1 (5 bases). CDR3 size: 16 residues. CDR1 is MNHEY and CDR2 is SMNVEV in the germline V gene (reference sequence). The V end was cut by 3 bases, the J end by 5 bases, with 16 bases between. CDR3 bases: TGTGCCAGCAGTTTCGTTGGCGCGGGGGTCAATGAAAAACTGTTTTTT. It is translated as CASSFVGAGVNEKLFF.

The V gene is TRBV7-6, the J gene TRBJ1-5; 7 bases are a match to TRBD1. Germline CDR1 and CDR2: SGHVS and FNYEAQ. Germline trimming cut 1 base from V and 3 bases from J; bases unmatched to any gene: 6. This CDR3 is 16 amino acids long. The CDR3 nucleotides read TGTGCCAGCAGCTTAGGCTCAACAGGGGACAATCAGCCCCAGCATTTT. Protein product: CASSLGSTGDNQPQHF.

This clonotype was seen only once. This chain links TRBV20-1 with TRBJ2-7; D is tentatively TRBD1 or TRBD2 (5 bases each). The CDR3 has 15 amino acids. V lost 3 bases and J lost 0, with 15 bases in between. Germline V lookup: CDR1 DFQATT, CDR2 SNEGSKA (reference sequence). The CDR3 sequence is CSASGVTDFSYEQYF. CDR3 coding DNA: TGCAGTGCTAGCGGGGTGACAGACTTCTCCTACGAGCAGTACTTC.

CDR3 sequence (DNA): TGTGCCAGCAGTTACAACCAGGTTGGCTACACCTTC. Encoded protein: CASSYNQVGYTF. The genes are TRBV6-5 and TRBJ1-2; D unclear. Trimming took 2 bases from V and 7 from J, leaving 8 bases between them. Germline CDR1 and CDR2: MNHEY and SVGAGI. This CDR3 has 12 amino acids.

About this clonotype itself: One end of the junction varies from germline; a read error may be responsible. The rearrangement links TRBV4-1 to TRBJ1-5; TRBD1 is a possible D gene (5 bases). CDR3 length: 13 amino acids. The germline gives CDR1 MGHRA, CDR2 YSYEKL. CDR3 in amino acids: CASQEGQGQPQHF. The CDR3 nucleotides are TGTGCCAGCCAAGAGGGGCAGGGTCAGCCCCAGCATTTT.

The V and J genes are TRBV4-1 and TRBJ2-3; D gene uncertain. The CDR3 loop spans 14 amino acids. The V gene lost 1 base and the J gene lost 0 bases, with 5 bases spanning the gap. CDR1 and CDR2 (germline): MGHRA, YSYEKL. CDR3 loop: CASSQVPSTDTQYF. CDR3 nucleotides: TGCGCCAGCAGCCAAGTTCCTAGCACAGATACGCAGTATTTT.

This clonotype was seen more than once but under ten times. The genes are TRBV7-9 and TRBJ2-7; D gene ambiguous. Trimming removed 7 bases from V and 5 bases from J, with 9 bases in between. CDR3 size: 11 residues. The germline gives CDR1 SEHNR, CDR2 FQNEAQ (reference sequence). CDR3 protein: CASNPNNEQYF. In nucleotides, the CDR3 is TGTGCCAGCAACCCTAACAACGAGCAGTACTTC.

The chain carries TRBV7-4 and TRBJ1-1, with D uncertain. Trimming pared 5 bases from V and 7 bases from J, leaving 11 bases between. CDR3 length: 12 amino acids. The germline V gene has CDR1 SGHVT and CDR2 SQSDAQ. The CDR3: CASSRSPVEAFF. DNA for the CDR3: TGTGCCAGCAGCCGTTCCCCAGTTGAAGCTTTCTTT.

The V call is TRBV12-3 or TRBV12-4, the J call TRBJ1-1, with a possible D match to TRBD1 (5 bases). This CDR3 spans 16 amino acids. Trimming took off 3 bases at V and 3 bases at J, with 17 bases between the two ends. The CDR3 bases are TGTGCCAGCAGTTTTTCTGGGGGATACTGGGACACTGAAGCTTTCTTT. It codes for CASSFSGGYWDTEAFF.

This clonotype was seen ten or more times. The chain couples TRBV7-8 to TRBJ2-1, with D possibly called TRBD1 or TRBD2 (5 bases each). The CDR3 spans 16 residues. Trimming took 0 bases from V and 1 from J, leaving 10 bases between them. Germline V lookup: CDR1 SGHVS, CDR2 FQNEAQ. CDR3 in amino acids: CASSLAGTDSYNEQFF. The CDR3 coding sequence is TGTGCCAGCAGCTTAGCGGGGACGGATTCCTACAATGAGCAGTTCTTC.

The chain carries TRBV12-5 and TRBJ1-2; D remains ambiguous. The V end lost 6 bases, the J end lost 0 bases, and 11 bases lay between the germline ends. Per the germline V gene, CDR1 is LGHNT and CDR2 is FRNRAP. This CDR3 has 14 amino acids. CDR3 sequence: CASGPTEANYGYTF. Here the CDR3 DNA reads TGTGCTAGTGGCCCTACAGAAGCTAACTATGGCTACACCTTC.